These T cell receptor beta chains were read from a single sample in a study of T-cell memory formation after mild COVID-19. Via MiXCR, TCRdb re-called the 5' RACE reads, giving one row per CDR3 protein. This sample has under 300,000 distinct CDR3 sequences, with less than 9.5% found just once. Input material: PBMCs or a T cell subset sorted from them (not recorded which). The origin of the receptors is a young man who had mild COVID-19 (a few samples of this study predate the infection). Cell type and time point are not known. Both conserved end residues are part of each CDR3. D genes are given only for firm matches. The size entry is marked missing in some rows and otherwise reads once, few, many or a size class.

DNA	CDR3	J	V	size	D
TGTGCCAGCAGGCCGATGTCTGGGGGCGGCTATGGCTACACCTTC	CASRPMSGGGYGYTF	TRBJ1-2	TRBV7-9	few	-
TGTGCCAGCAGATCGGGACAGCTTCGTAACTATGGCTACACCTTC	CASRSGQLRNYGYTF	TRBJ1-2	TRBV7-9	-	TRBD1
TGCAGTTACGGGACTCTCTACGAGCAGTACTTC	CSYGTLYEQYF	TRBJ2-7	TRBV29-1	-	-
TGTGCCAGCAGCTTAGTAGCTTGGGATACGCAGTATTTT	CASSLVAWDTQYF	TRBJ2-3	TRBV7-2	many	-
TGCAGTGCGATGGACCTCGGGCCGTTGGGACCCCTCCACTTT	CSAMDLGPLGPLHF	TRBJ1-6	TRBV20-1	many	-
TGTGCCAGCAGTTCATACTTAGCGGGGAGCACAGATACGCAGTATTTT	CASSSYLAGSTDTQYF	TRBJ2-3	TRBV27	few	TRBD2
TGTGCCAGCAGGGCCCACTGGGACAGAGGACCATACACCTTC	CASRAHWDRGPYTF	TRBJ1-2	TRBV6-1	-	TRBD1
TGTGCCAGTAGTATATCATCTCAGGGGGACTATGGCTACACCTTC	CASSISSQGDYGYTF	TRBJ1-2	TRBV19	many	TRBD1
TGCGCCAGCAGCTCCGCAGGGGGCCAGTTGACTGAAGCTTTCTTT	CASSSAGGQLTEAFF	TRBJ1-1	TRBV5-1	few	TRBD1
TGCAGCGTTGCCCGGGGGGGCGAAGATACGCAGTATTTT	CSVARGGEDTQYF	TRBJ2-3	TRBV29-1	few	TRBD2
TGTGCCACCAGCACAGAGGGAGCCACAGATACGCAGTATTTT	CATSTEGATDTQYF	TRBJ2-3	TRBV15	-	-
TGCGCCAGCAGCTTGGGCTCAACAGGGAGGGGCACAGATACGCAGTATTTT	CASSLGSTGRGTDTQYF	TRBJ2-3	TRBV5-1	-	-
TGTGCCAGCAGCTTTTACGGGGGGGGACTAGAGCAGTACTTC	CASSFYGGGLEQYF	TRBJ2-7	TRBV7-2	few	TRBD2
TGTGCCAGCAGCCCGACTAGCGGGGGGGCGATGGAGCAGTTCTTC	CASSPTSGGAMEQFF	TRBJ2-1	TRBV7-2	few	TRBD2
TGTGCCAGCAGCCTTTTAGAAGTAGGACTAGCGAACACTGAAGCTTTCTTT	CASSLLEVGLANTEAFF	TRBJ1-1	TRBV9	-	-
TGCGCCAGCGGCTGGACAGGGCGGAACACTGAAGCTTTCTTT	CASGWTGRNTEAFF	TRBJ1-1	TRBV5-1	many	TRBD1
TGCAGCGTTGAAGATGCCGGGCCGGAAGCTTTCTTT	CSVEDAGPEAFF	TRBJ1-1	TRBV29-1	few	-
TGTGCCAGCAGCTCGGTCCAGGAGGTGGGCCTCTATGGCTACACCTTC	CASSSVQEVGLYGYTF	TRBJ1-2	TRBV5-6	few	-
TGTGCCAGCAGTGAATTTATAGCGGGGGGCACCGGGGAGCTGTTTTTT	CASSEFIAGGTGELFF	TRBJ2-2	TRBV6-1	-	TRBD2
TGTGCCAGCAGCTATAGCGAGAACGAGCAGTACTTC	CASSYSENEQYF	TRBJ2-7	TRBV7-8	-	-
TGTGCCAGCAGTTTTCTAGCCGGCACAGATACGCAGTATTTT	CASSFLAGTDTQYF	TRBJ2-3	TRBV5-1	many	-
TGCGCCAGCAGGCGAAACGGGGGAGAAATGAACACTGAAGCTTTCTTT	CASRRNGGEMNTEAFF	TRBJ1-1	TRBV5-1	-	-
TGCAGTGCTAGAGAGGGACTAGCGACGGAGACCCAGTACTTC	CSAREGLATETQYF	TRBJ2-5	TRBV20-1	-	TRBD2
TGCGCCAGCAGCCAAGGGTGGGGCGGGCGGAACTGGGCCCAGTACTTC	CASSQGWGGRNWAQYF	TRBJ2-5	TRBV4-1	few	-
TGCGCCAGCAGCTTTAACTGTAGCGGGGGCCCCACAGATACGCAGTATTTT	CASSFNCSGGPTDTQYF	TRBJ2-3	TRBV4-3	-	TRBD2
TGCGCCAGCAGCCAAACGTTTATGGGGAATTTGGCAGATACGCAGTATTTT	CASSQTFMGNLADTQYF	TRBJ2-3	TRBV4-3	few	-
TGTGCCAGCAGCCCGACTAGCGGGGGGTGGACAGATACGCAGTATTTT	CASSPTSGGWTDTQYF	TRBJ2-3	TRBV11-2	-	TRBD2
TGTGCCAGCAGTGAGTCCTCGGGGGGCCAGCCCCAGCATTTT	CASSESSGGQPQHF	TRBJ1-5	TRBV2	few	-